These 24 T cell receptor beta chains were sequenced from one sample in a study of blood T cell repertoires in COVID-19. The protocol was immunoSEQ multiplex PCR, while the TCRdb copy is restricted to in-frame clones and leaves out a portion. The sample has around 90,000 clones, just over 85% seen once. Sequencing was carried out using peripheral blood. Source of these receptors: a middle-aged man with COVID-19, enrolled during active disease.

J is TRBJ2-7 and V is TRBV6-5, with D possibly being TRBD2 (6 bases). Germline V gene data show CDR1 as MNHEY and CDR2 as SVGAGI. Trimming removed 5 bases from V and 9 bases from J, with 23 bases in between. The CDR3 has 15 amino acids. CDR3 amino acids: CASSPGPQAAGSQYF. The CDR3 coding sequence is TGTGCCAGCAGTCCGGGTCCCCAAGCGGCGGGGTCGCAGTACTTC.

The rearrangement uses TRBV29-1 and TRBJ1-2, with 9 bases lining up with TRBD1. This CDR3 is built from 12 residues. V gave up 5 bases and J gave up 6 bases; unmatched junction bases: 4. Per the germline V gene, CDR1 is SQVTM and CDR2 is ANQGSEA. CDR3 nucleotide sequence: TGCAGCGTTACCGGGACAGGGAATGGCTACACCTTC. Protein product: CSVTGTGNGYTF.

This clone was picked up one time. The chain carries TRBV12-3 or TRBV12-4 and TRBJ1-2; D remains ambiguous. The CDR3 runs 12 residues. The V and J ends lost 1 base and 4 bases respectively, with 4 bases between them. This CDR3 reads CASSLDGYGYTF. In DNA, the CDR3 is TGTGCCAGCAGTTTAGACGGCTATGGCTACACCTTC.

The chain carries TRBV6-5 and TRBJ1-3; the D gene is possibly TRBD1 (5 bases). The CDR3 is 13 amino acids. Trimming left V 7 bases short and J 2 bases short, with 9 bases between. Germline CDR1 MNHEY, CDR2 SVGAGI. CDR3 sequence: CASIGVTGNTIYF. DNA of the CDR3: TGTGCCAGCATAGGGGTGACTGGAAACACCATATATTTT.

The gene calls are TRBV27 and TRBJ2-3; 14 bases are shared with TRBD2. CDR1 and CDR2 (germline): MNHEY, SMNVEV (reference sequence). The CDR3 runs to 18 residues. J lost 3 bases, V lost 5 bases, and 10 bases had no gene match. In nucleotides, the CDR3 is TGTGCCAGCAGTCGTGTCAGGACTAGCGGGGGGTTAACAGATACGCAGTATTTT. The encoded protein is CASSRVRTSGGLTDTQYF.

The V and J genes are TRBV15 and TRBJ2-3, with 9 bases matching TRBD2. Trimming removed 3 bases from V and 3 bases from J; junction bases left unmatched: 7. Germline V gives CDR1 LNHNV, CDR2 YYDKDF (reference sequence). The CDR3 has 16 residues. The CDR3 DNA is TGTGCCACCAGCAGTGCTAGCGGGGTTTGGACAGATACGCAGTATTTT. This codes for CATSSASGVWTDTQYF.

The table lists this clone with a count of one. The chain recombines TRBV7-9 with TRBJ1-1, with a weak D call TRBD1 (5 bases). CDR1 and CDR2 from the germline V gene are SEHNR and FQNEAQ (reference sequence). The CDR3 runs 12 residues. Trimming took 5 bases from V and 11 from J, leaving 15 bases between them. The CDR3 sequence: CASSRARGAAFF. CDR3 sequence (DNA): TGTGCCAGCAGCCGGGCAAGGGGTGCTGCTTTCTTT. Full variable domain (missing parts from reference TRBV7-9 and TRBJ1-1): DTGVSQNPRHKITKRGQNVTFRCDPISEHNRLYWYRQTLGQGPEFLTYFQNEAQLEKSRLLSDRFSAERPKGSFSTLEIQRTEQGDSAMYLCASSRARGAAFFGQGTRLTVV.

The rearrangement joins TRBV4-1 to TRBJ1-2, with 7 bases that match TRBD1. V was clipped by 0 bases and J by 7 bases; unmatched bases: 8. CDR1 and CDR2 from the germline V gene are MGHRA and YSYEKL. This CDR3 has 15 amino acids. CDR3 protein: CASSQDQTGIGGYTF. CDR3 coding DNA: TGCGCCAGCAGCCAAGACCAGACAGGGATCGGTGGCTACACCTTC.

This chain uses TRBV29-1 with TRBJ2-7, with 8 bases aligning to TRBD2. The germline gives CDR1 SQVTM, CDR2 ANQGSEA. CDR3 length equals 14 residues. V was clipped by 5 bases and J by 2 bases; unmatched bases: 8. The CDR3 nucleotides read TGCAGCGTTACAAGCGGGGGCCTCACCTACGAGCAGTACTTC. This sequence encodes CSVTSGGLTYEQYF.

The chain is built from TRBV5-1 and TRBJ1-1; 9 bases are shared with TRBD1. Germline trimming cut 1 base from V and 5 bases from J; bases unmatched to any gene: 6. The CDR3 is 15 amino acids. The germline V gene encodes CDR1 SGHRS and CDR2 YFSETQ. CDR3 protein: CASSLLGQGGTEAFF. The CDR3 region has the DNA TGCGCCAGCAGCTTGTTGGGACAGGGTGGAACTGAAGCTTTCTTT.

The rearrangement joins TRBV25-1 to TRBJ1-4, with unresolved D. Germline V gene sequence: CDR1 MGHDK, CDR2 SYGVNS. This CDR3 spans 14 amino acids. With 1 base removed from V and 8 bases from J, the gap between germline ends came to 11 bases. The CDR3: CASSESVSEEKLFF. For the CDR3, the DNA is TGTGCCAGCAGTGAATCGGTTAGTGAGGAAAAACTGTTTTTT.

V is TRBV18 and J is TRBJ1-1; maybe TRBD1 (5 bases). Germline lookup yields CDR1 KGHSH and CDR2 LQKENI. V was pared by 2 bases and J by 2 bases, with 15 bases between. The CDR3 consists of 16 residues. The CDR3 nucleotides are TGTGCCAGCTCACCAAGGGGTGGCTCGGTAAACACTGAAGCTTTCTTT. Its translation is CASSPRGGSVNTEAFF.

There are a few counts of this clone. The rearrangement links TRBV10-1 to TRBJ1-1; 7 bases line up with TRBD1. The germline CDR1 and CDR2 sequences are WNHNN and SYGVQD (reference sequence). The V segment lost 3 bases and the J segment 8 bases; nucleotides outside the gene matches: 3. The CDR3 is made up of 12 amino acids. The CDR3 sequence: CASSDPGQEAFF. The CDR3 DNA sequence: TGCGCCAGCAGTGACCCGGGACAGGAAGCTTTCTTT.

This chain links TRBV5-1 with TRBJ2-1; 11 nucleotides align to TRBD2. J gave up 8 bases and V 0 bases, and 16 bases lay outside the gene matches. The CDR3 length is 19 residues. CDR1 is SGHRS, CDR2 YFSETQ, per germline. DNA of the CDR3: TGCGCCAGCAGCTTGGTTGGGCTAGCGGGGGGCACGAGTGTCGATGAGCAGTTCTTC. Its translation is CASSLVGLAGGTSVDEQFF.

The chain carries TRBV30 and TRBJ1-3; D is unresolved. Germline lookup yields CDR1 GTSNPN and CDR2 SVGIG (reference sequence). The CDR3 spans 16 residues. V was cut by 1 base and J by 2 bases, with 15 bases left in between. CDR3 sequence: CAWSDSVRKTGNTIYF. The CDR3 region has the DNA TGTGCCTGGAGTGATTCGGTCAGGAAAACTGGAAACACCATATATTTT.

The chain uses TRBV11-3 and TRBJ2-2; D not resolved. Trimming stripped 5 bases from V and 0 bases from J, with 16 bases between. The germline V gene has CDR1 SGHNT and CDR2 YENEEA. CDR3 length: 17 amino acids. The CDR3 bases are TGTGCCAGCAGCAATACCGGTTGGGCAACGAACACCGGGGAGCTGTTTTTT. This gives the protein CASSNTGWATNTGELFF.

The chain recombines TRBV29-1 with TRBJ2-1, with 9 bases matching TRBD2. The CDR3 extends over 13 amino acids. V was pared by 7 bases and J by 7 bases, with 8 bases of the junction left unmatched. Germline lookup yields CDR1 SQVTM and CDR2 ANQGSEA. CDR3 coding DNA: TGCAGCGGCAGCGGGGGGCCATGGAATGAGCAGTTCTTC. Protein product: CSGSGGPWNEQFF.

The chain joins TRBV28 to TRBJ1-5; TRBD1 agrees at 7 bases. V lost 2 bases and J lost 2; bases outside the gene matches: 12. The CDR3 has 18 residues. Germline V gene lookup returns CDR1 MDHEN and CDR2 SYDVKM. DNA for the CDR3: TGTGCCAGCAGTTTAGGCCCTGGGTATACAGGGGGCAATCAGCCCCAGCATTTT. The encoded protein is CASSLGPGYTGGNQPQHF.

This clone appeared a single time. The chain couples TRBV6-1 to TRBJ1-4; D gene unclear. The CDR3 runs 16 residues. Trimming left V 0 bases short and J 2 bases short, with 10 bases between. Germline lookup yields CDR1 MNHNS and CDR2 SASEGT. DNA for the CDR3: TGTGCCAGCAGTGAAGCGCGTCGGTTGACTAATGAAAAACTGTTTTTT. It yields the protein CASSEARRLTNEKLFF.

The chain links TRBV18 to TRBJ2-7; perhaps TRBD2 as D (6 bases). The V gene's germline CDR1 is KGHSH and CDR2 LQKENI. The CDR3 is 17 amino acids. V was pared by 3 bases and J by 3 bases, with 21 bases between. The CDR3 spells CASSPPLGGRANYEQYF. The CDR3 nucleotides read TGTGCCAGCTCACCCCCACTCGGGGGAAGGGCAAACTACGAGCAGTACTTC.

CDR3 region: CASSFGLAVSHEQYF. The CDR3 coding sequence is TGTGCCAGCAGCTTCGGACTAGCGGTATCCCACGAGCAGTACTTC. The chain employs TRBV11-2 and TRBJ2-7; 10 nucleotides match TRBD2. The CDR3 is 15 amino acids. With V trimmed by 3 bases and J by 5 bases, 7 bases remained unmatched. Per the germline V gene, CDR1 is SGHAT and CDR2 is FQNNGV.

This chain connects TRBV19 to TRBJ2-3; no firm D call. The germline V and J ends were trimmed by 9 bases and 3 bases, with 16 bases remaining between them. CDR3 size: 14 residues. Germline CDR1 and CDR2: LNHDA and SQIVND (reference sequence). The CDR3 nucleotides read TGTGCCAGCGAGAGCCAGGATTTGACAGATACGCAGTATTTT. Translated, it gives CASESQDLTDTQYF.

This clone was counted many times. This chain links TRBV20-1 with TRBJ1-1; possible D gene TRBD1, 5 bases. The CDR3 loop spans 15 amino acids. Per germline, CDR1 DFQATT and CDR2 SNEGSKA (reference sequence). Trimming removed 3 bases from V and 1 base from J, with 15 bases in between. Here the CDR3 DNA reads TGCAGTGCTAGTAACAGGCCTAATACGAACACTGAAGCTTTCTTT. As protein: CSASNRPNTNTEAFF.

J is TRBJ2-2 and V is TRBV7-2; D is perhaps TRBD2 (6 bases). This CDR3 comprises 14 residues. The ends were cut back, 5 bases at V and 7 bases at J, with 14 bases in the middle. Germline V gene lookup returns CDR1 SGHTA and CDR2 FQGNSA. The CDR3, as DNA: TGTGCCAGCAGCCCAGGACTACGGGGCGGGGAGCTGTTTTTT. This sequence encodes CASSPGLRGGELFF.